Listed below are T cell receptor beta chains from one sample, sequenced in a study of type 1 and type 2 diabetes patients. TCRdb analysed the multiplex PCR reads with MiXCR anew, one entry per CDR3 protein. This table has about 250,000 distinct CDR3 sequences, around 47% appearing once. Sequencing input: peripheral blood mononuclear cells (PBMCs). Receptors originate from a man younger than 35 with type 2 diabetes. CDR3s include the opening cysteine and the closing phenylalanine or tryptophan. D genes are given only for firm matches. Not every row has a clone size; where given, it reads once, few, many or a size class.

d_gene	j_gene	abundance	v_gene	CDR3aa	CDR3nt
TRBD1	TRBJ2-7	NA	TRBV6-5	CASSLLGVGTDYEQYF	TGTGCCAGTTCCTTACTGGGTGTCGGGACAGATTACGAGCAGTACTTC
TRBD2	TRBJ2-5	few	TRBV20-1	CSARGYGLAGGTEETQYF	TGCAGTGCTAGAGGATACGGACTAGCGGGAGGTACGGAGGAGACCCAGTACTTC
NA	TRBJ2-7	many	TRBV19	CASSIGGDEQYF	TGTGCCAGTAGTATAGGAGGGGACGAGCAGTACTTC
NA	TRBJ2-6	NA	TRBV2	CASSQAQSSGANVLTF	TGTGCCAGCAGCCAAGCACAGAGCTCTGGGGCCAACGTCCTGACTTTC
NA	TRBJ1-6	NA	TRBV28	CASSGTLYNSPLHF	TGTGCCAGCAGTGGAACACTATATAATTCACCCCTCCACTTT
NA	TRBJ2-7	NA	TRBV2	CASNLGFRGFHEQYF	TGTGCCAGCAACTTGGGCTTCCGCGGGTTCCACGAGCAGTACTTC
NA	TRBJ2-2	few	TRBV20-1	CSYRRDGGELFF	TGCAGTTACCGCCGTGACGGGGGGGAGCTGTTTTTT
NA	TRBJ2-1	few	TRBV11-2	CASSLRPGQNEQFF	TGTGCCAGCAGCTTAAGGCCGGGGCAGAATGAGCAGTTCTTC
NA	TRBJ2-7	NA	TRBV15	CATSGDFGSRLYEQYF	TGTGCCACCAGCGGGGACTTCGGGAGCCGTCTCTACGAGCAGTACTTC
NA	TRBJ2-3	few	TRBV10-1	CASSRLEDTQYF	TGCGCCAGCAGTAGACTCGAAGATACGCAGTATTTT
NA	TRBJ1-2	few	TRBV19	CASSIAMGGYTF	TGTGCCAGTAGTATCGCTATGGGTGGCTACACCTTC
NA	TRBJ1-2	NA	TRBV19	CAISEDSPYGYTF	TGTGCCATCAGTGAGGACAGTCCTTATGGCTACACCTTC
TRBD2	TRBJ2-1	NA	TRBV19	CASSPGLAGYNEQFF	TGTGCCAGTAGTCCCGGACTAGCGGGTTACAATGAGCAGTTCTTC
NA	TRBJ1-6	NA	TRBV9	CASSARDNSPLHF	TGTGCCAGCAGCGCCAGGGACAATTCACCCCTCCACTTT
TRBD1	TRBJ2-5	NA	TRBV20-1	CSATKGWTGVETQYF	TGCAGTGCTACCAAGGGTTGGACAGGTGTGGAGACCCAGTACTTC
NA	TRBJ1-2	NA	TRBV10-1	CANLKNIQGDSNYGYTF	TGCGCCAACCTAAAAAATATCCAGGGAGACTCTAACTATGGCTACACCTTC
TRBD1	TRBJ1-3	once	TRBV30	CACLGQGENTIYF	TGTGCCTGTCTTGGACAGGGAGAAAACACCATATATTTT
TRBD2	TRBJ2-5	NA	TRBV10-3	CAISGSSGGEEAQYF	TGTGCCATCAGTGGCTCTAGCGGGGGGGAAGAGGCCCAGTACTTC
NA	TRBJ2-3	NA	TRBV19	CASSIGAGPGGTDTQYF	TGTGCCAGTAGTATCGGAGCGGGTCCAGGCGGGACAGATACGCAGTATTTT
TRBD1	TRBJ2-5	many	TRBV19	CASRDGTGQETQYF	TGTGCCAGTAGGGATGGGACAGGGCAAGAGACCCAGTACTTC
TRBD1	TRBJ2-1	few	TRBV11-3	CASSLGTGERVYNEQFF	TGTGCCAGCAGCTTAGGGACAGGGGAAAGAGTCTACAATGAGCAGTTCTTC
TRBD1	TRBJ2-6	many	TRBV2	CASSSGTGDPNSGANVLTF	TGTGCCAGCAGCTCCGGGACAGGGGATCCTAACTCTGGGGCCAACGTCCTGACTTTC
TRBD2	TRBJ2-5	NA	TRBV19	CASSTEGLAGEAQYF	TGTGCCAGTAGTACAGAGGGACTAGCGGGAGAGGCCCAGTACTTC
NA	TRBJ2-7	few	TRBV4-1	CASSHAWGGGRDEQYF	TGCGCCAGCAGCCACGCATGGGGAGGGGGACGAGACGAGCAGTACTTC
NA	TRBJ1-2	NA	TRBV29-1	CSVEVPARDYGYTF	TGCAGCGTTGAAGTGCCTGCCAGGGATTATGGCTACACCTTC
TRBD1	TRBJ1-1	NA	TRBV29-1	CSVFHRGPNMNTEAFF	TGCAGCGTGTTTCACAGGGGGCCGAACATGAACACTGAAGCTTTCTTT
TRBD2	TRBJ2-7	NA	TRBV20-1	CSADTTSGGTYEQYF	TGCAGTGCGGACACGACTAGCGGGGGAACCTACGAGCAGTACTTC
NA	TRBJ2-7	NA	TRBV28	CASSLAGTVTYEQCF	TGTGCCAGCAGTTTAGCCGGGACGGTAACCTACGAGCAGTGCTTC
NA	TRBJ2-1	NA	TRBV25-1	CASSEDRSSYNEQFF	TGTGCCAGCAGTGAGGACCGAAGCTCCTACAATGAGCAGTTCTTC
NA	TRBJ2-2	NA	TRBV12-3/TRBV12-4	CASSLPPNTGELFF	TGTGCCAGCAGTTTACCTCCGAACACCGGGGAGCTGTTTTTT
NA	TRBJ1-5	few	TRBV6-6	CASSYGVGNQPQHF	TGTGCCAGCAGTTATGGGGTGGGGAATCAGCCCCAGCATTTT
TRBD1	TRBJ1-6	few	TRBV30	CAWDRGESPLHF	TGTGCCTGGGACAGGGGTGAATCACCCCTCCACTTT
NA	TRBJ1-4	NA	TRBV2	CASRQLNEKLFF	TGTGCCAGCCGACAGTTAAATGAAAAACTGTTTTTT
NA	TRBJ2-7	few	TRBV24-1	CATSVSDGEQYF	TGTGCCACCAGTGTTTCAGACGGCGAGCAGTACTTC
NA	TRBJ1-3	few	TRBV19	CASSQGLGPGNTIYF	TGTGCCAGTAGTCAAGGACTTGGCCCTGGAAACACCATATATTTT
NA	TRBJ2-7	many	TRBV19	CASSPGAAYEQYF	TGTGCCAGTAGCCCCGGGGCAGCCTACGAGCAGTACTTC
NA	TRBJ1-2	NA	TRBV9	CASTPYGDTNYGYTF	TGTGCCAGCACCCCGTATGGGGATACTAACTATGGCTACACCTTC
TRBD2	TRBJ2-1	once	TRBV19	CTSSQPSGSVYEQFF	TGTACCAGTAGTCAGCCTAGCGGGAGCGTATATGAGCAGTTCTTC
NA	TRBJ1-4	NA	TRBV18	CASSPDNGNEKLFF	TGTGCCAGCTCACCGGACAACGGTAATGAAAAACTGTTTTTT
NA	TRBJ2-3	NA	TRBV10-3	CAISESTSGDDTQYF	TGTGCCATCAGTGAGTCGACTTCCGGCGACGATACGCAGTATTTT